This T cell receptor (beta chain) appears in the sequencing data of a study of early T cells in non-severe SARS-CoV-2 infection. This clonotype came up a few times. Individual cDNA molecules were tagged with unique molecular identifiers, the study reported. TCRdb reanalysed the 5' RACE reads using MiXCR and keeps one entry per CDR3 protein. The table records about 39,000 distinct CDR3 sequences, 5.5% to 7% of them present only once. The clonotype was recovered from an adult who was a healthcare worker with PCR-confirmed SARS-CoV-2 infection or an uninfected control (not recorded which). Sequencing was performed on whole blood, taken at baseline.

The CDR3 nucleotides read TGTGCCAGCAGCTTAGTCGGGAGGGCCACAGAGACCCAGTACTTC. This translates into CASSLVGRATETQYF. The chain combines TRBV7-2 with TRBJ2-5; 8 bases match TRBD2. This CDR3 contains 15 residues. Per the germline V gene, CDR1 is SGHTA and CDR2 is FQGNSA. After removal of 1 base from V and 4 bases from J, the junction contained 5 bases not matched to a gene.